A selection of T cell receptor beta chains follows, all from one sample in a study of preoperative IRX-2 immunotherapy in early breast cancer. The protocol was immunoSEQ multiplex PCR, while the TCRdb copy is restricted to in-frame clones and leaves out a portion. The sample consists of approximately 100,000 clones, roughly 90% of them appearing once. The source was tumor tissue, collected after IRX-2 immunotherapy. The source is a human donor with breast cancer. Both conserved end residues are part of each CDR3. Each record gives: V gene, J gene, clone size, D gene, CDR3 protein, CDR3 DNA. A D gene is named only where the DNA matches it firmly. A row's size may be missing; if present it is once, few, many or a size class.

TRBV28	TRBJ1-2	NA	NA	CASSFWGTFNYGYTF	TGTGCCAGCAGTTTTTGGGGGACCTTTAACTATGGCTACACCTTC
TRBV28	TRBJ1-1	NA	TRBD1	CASSLGPGGTEAFF	TGTGCCAGCAGTTTGGGCCCAGGGGGGACTGAAGCTTTCTTT
TRBV29-1	TRBJ1-4	NA	NA	CSVNGGDEKLFF	TGCAGCGTTAACGGGGGCGATGAAAAACTGTTTTTT
TRBV16	TRBJ1-5	NA	NA	CASSFRLGAQPQHF	TGTGCCAGCAGTTTTAGGTTAGGGGCTCAGCCCCAGCATTTT
TRBV5-1	TRBJ2-7	NA	TRBD1	CASSWTGGGDEQYF	TGCGCCAGCTCCTGGACAGGGGGGGGAGACGAGCAGTACTTC
TRBV7-1	TRBJ1-1	NA	NA	CASSSPNFAEAFF	TGTGCCAGCAGCTCCCCCAATTTCGCTGAAGCTTTCTTT
TRBV6-8	TRBJ1-1	NA	NA	CASSYSIHAEAFF	TGTGCCAGCAGTTACTCGATTCATGCTGAAGCTTTCTTT
TRBV7-1	TRBJ1-4	NA	NA	CASSPDSPTNEKLFF	TGTGCCAGCAGCCCAGACTCTCCAACTAATGAAAAACTGTTTTTT
TRBV12-5	TRBJ2-1	NA	NA	CASGDLSSYNEQFF	TGTGCCAGCGGAGACCTTAGCTCCTACAATGAGCAGTTCTTC
TRBV5-1	TRBJ2-7	NA	TRBD1	CASSLGTGGAYEQYF	TGCGCCAGCAGCTTGGGGACAGGGGGCGCCTACGAGCAGTACTTC
TRBV14	TRBJ2-5	NA	NA	CASSQQGGGTQYF	TGTGCCAGCAGCCAACAGGGTGGCGGGACCCAGTACTTC
TRBV12-5	TRBJ1-3	NA	TRBD1	CASGGPGGMSGNTIYF	TGTGCCAGCGGGGGCCCAGGGGGCATGAGTGGAAACACCATATATTTT
TRBV6-8	TRBJ2-2	once	NA	CATGAGDNTGELFF	TGTGCCACCGGGGCAGGCGATAACACCGGGGAGCTGTTTTTT
TRBV29-1	TRBJ2-7	NA	NA	CSVLGTQHAEQYF	TGCAGCGTTTTGGGGACCCAACATGCCGAGCAGTACTTC
TRBV14	TRBJ2-7	once	NA	CASNMLGRTYEQYF	TGTGCCAGTAACATGCTCGGGAGAACCTACGAGCAGTACTTC
TRBV7-4	TRBJ1-1	NA	NA	CASSFVGQHTEAFF	TGTGCCAGCAGCTTCGTTGGACAGCACACTGAAGCTTTCTTT